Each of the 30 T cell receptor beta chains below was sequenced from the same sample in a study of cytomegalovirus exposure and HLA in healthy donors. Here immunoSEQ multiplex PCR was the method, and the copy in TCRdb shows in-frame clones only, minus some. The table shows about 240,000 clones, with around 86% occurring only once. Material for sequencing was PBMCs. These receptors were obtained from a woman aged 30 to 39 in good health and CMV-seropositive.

This CDR3 reads CASSRGYNEQFF. In DNA, the CDR3 is TGTGCCAGCAGTCGAGGTTACAATGAGCAGTTCTTC. This chain connects TRBV6-6 to TRBJ2-1; D unclear. The CDR3 extends over 12 amino acids. The germline V and J ends were trimmed by 5 bases and 4 bases, with 6 bases remaining between them. In germline, CDR1 is MNHNY, CDR2 SVGAGI (reference sequence).

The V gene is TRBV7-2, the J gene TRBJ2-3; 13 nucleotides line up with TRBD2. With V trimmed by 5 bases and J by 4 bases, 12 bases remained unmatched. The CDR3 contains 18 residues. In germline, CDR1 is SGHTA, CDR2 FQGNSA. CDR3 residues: CASSRAIGLAGAPDTQYF. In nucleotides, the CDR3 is TGTGCCAGCAGCCGCGCAATTGGACTAGCGGGAGCGCCAGATACGCAGTATTTT.

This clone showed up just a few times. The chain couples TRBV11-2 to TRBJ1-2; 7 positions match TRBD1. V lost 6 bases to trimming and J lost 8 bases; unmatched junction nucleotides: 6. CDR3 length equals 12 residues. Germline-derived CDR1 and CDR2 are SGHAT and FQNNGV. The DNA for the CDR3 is TGTGCCAGCAGTCCCGGGACAGAAGGCTACACCTTC. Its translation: CASSPGTEGYTF.

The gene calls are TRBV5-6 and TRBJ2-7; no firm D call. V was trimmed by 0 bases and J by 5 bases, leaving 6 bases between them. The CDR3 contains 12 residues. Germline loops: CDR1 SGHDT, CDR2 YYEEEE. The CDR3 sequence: CASSLVQNEQYF. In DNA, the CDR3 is TGTGCCAGCAGCTTGGTACAGAACGAGCAGTACTTC.

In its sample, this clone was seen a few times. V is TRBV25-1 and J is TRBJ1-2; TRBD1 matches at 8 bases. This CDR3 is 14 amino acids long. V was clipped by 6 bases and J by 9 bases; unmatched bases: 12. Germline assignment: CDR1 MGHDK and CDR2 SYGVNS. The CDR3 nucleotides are TGTGCCAGCAGCCAAGGACAGGGAGCGTATAGCTACACCTTC. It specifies CASSQGQGAYSYTF.

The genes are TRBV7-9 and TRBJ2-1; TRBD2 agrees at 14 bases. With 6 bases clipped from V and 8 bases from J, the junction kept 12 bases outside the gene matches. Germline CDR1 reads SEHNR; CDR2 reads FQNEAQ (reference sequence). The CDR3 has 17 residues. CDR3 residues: CASSYDTTSGRAHEQFF. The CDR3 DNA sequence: TGTGCCAGCAGTTACGATACGACTAGCGGGAGGGCCCATGAGCAGTTCTTC. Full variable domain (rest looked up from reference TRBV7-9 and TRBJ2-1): DTGVSQNPRHKITKRGQNVTFRCDPISEHNRLYWYRQTLGQGPEFLTYFQNEAQLEKSRLLSDRFSAERPKGSFSTLEIQRTEQGDSAMYLCASSYDTTSGRAHEQFFGPGTRLTVL.

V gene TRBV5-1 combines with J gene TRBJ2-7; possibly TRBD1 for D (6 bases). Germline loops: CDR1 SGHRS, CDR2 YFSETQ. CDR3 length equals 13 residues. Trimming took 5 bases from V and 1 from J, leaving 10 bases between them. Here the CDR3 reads CASRSDRSYEQYF. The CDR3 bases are TGCGCCAGCAGATCTGACAGGTCCTACGAGCAGTACTTC. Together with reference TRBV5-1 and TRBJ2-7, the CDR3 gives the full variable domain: KAGVTQTPRYLIKTRGQQVTLSCSPISGHRSVSWYQQTPGQGLQFLFEYFSETQRNKGNFPGRFSGRQFSNSRSEMNVSTLELGDSALYLCASRSDRSYEQYFGPGTRLTVT.

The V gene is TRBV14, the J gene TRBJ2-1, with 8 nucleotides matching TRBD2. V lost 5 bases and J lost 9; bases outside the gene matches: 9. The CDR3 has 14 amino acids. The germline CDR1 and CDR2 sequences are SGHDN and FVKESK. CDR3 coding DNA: TGTGCCAGCAGCTATATGGCGGGAGGCGGTGAGCAGTTCTTC. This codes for CASSYMAGGGEQFF.

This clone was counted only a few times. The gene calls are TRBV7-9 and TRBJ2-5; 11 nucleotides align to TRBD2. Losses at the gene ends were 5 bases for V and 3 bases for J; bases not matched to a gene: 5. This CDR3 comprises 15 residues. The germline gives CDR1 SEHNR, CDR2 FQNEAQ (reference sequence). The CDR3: CASSGPGLAEETQYF. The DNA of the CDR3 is TGTGCCAGCAGCGGACCGGGACTAGCGGAAGAGACCCAGTACTTC.

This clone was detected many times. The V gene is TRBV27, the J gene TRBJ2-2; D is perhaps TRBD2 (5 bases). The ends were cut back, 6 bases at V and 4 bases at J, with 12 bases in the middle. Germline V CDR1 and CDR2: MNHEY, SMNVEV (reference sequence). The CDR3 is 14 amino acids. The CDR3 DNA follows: TGTGCCAGCAGGGGCCGAGGGCGCACCGGGGAGCTGTTTTTT. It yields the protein CASRGRGRTGELFF.

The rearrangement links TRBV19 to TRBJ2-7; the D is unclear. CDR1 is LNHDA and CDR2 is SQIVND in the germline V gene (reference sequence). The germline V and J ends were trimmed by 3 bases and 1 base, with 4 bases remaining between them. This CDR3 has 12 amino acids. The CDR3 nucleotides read TGTGCCAGTAGTATCGGGTCCTACGAGCAGTACTTC. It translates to CASSIGSYEQYF.

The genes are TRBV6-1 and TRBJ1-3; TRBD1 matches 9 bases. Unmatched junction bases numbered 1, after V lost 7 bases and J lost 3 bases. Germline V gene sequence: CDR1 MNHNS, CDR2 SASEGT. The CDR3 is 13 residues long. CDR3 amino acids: CASNRGLGNTIYF. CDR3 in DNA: TGTGCCAGCAACAGGGGGCTTGGAAACACCATATATTTT.

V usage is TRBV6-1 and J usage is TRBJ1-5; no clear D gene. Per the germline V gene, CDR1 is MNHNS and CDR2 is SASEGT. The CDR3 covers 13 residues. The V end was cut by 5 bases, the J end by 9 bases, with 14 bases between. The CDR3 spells CASSPGMPRPQHF. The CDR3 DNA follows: TGTGCCAGCAGTCCCGGGATGCCCCGGCCCCAGCATTTT.

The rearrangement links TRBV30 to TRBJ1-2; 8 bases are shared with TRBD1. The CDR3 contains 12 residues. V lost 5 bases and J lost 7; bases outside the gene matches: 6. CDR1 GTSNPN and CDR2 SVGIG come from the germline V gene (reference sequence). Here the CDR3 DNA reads TGTGCCTGGGCAGGGGGCCGGGGTGGCTACACCTTC. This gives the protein CAWAGGRGGYTF.

This chain's CDR3 is CASSVDRREAFF. For the CDR3, the DNA is TGTGCCAGCTCGGTGGACAGACGGGAAGCTTTCTTT. This sequence joins TRBV18 and TRBJ1-1; possible D gene TRBD1, 6 bases. Germline CDR1 and CDR2: KGHSH and LQKENI. The CDR3 is made up of 12 amino acids. Deletions cut 6 bases from V and 8 bases from J, with 13 bases between.

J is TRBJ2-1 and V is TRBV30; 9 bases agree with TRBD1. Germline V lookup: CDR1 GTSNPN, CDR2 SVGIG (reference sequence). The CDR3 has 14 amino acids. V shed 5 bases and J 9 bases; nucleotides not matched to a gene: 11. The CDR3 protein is CAWQIFTGGVEQFF. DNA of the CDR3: TGTGCCTGGCAGATATTCACAGGGGGCGTTGAGCAGTTCTTC.

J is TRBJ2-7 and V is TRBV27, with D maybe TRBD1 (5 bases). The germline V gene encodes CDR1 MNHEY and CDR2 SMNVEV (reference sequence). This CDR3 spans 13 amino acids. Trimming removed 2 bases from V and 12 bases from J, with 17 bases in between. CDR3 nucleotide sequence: TGTGCCAGCAGTTTAATGGGTACGGGCCAGGGGTACTTC. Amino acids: CASSLMGTGQGYF.

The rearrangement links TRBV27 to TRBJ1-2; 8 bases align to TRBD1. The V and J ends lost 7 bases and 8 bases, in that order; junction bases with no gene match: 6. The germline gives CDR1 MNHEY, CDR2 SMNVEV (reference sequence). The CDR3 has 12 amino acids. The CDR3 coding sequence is TGTGCCAGCACCACAGGGGGTATGGGCTACACCTTC. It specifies CASTTGGMGYTF.

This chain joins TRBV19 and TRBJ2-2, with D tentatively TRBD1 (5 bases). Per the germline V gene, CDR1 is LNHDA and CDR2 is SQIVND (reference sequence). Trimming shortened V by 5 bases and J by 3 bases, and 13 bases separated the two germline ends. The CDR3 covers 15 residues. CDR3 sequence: CASSPQVRHTGELFF. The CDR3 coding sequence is TGTGCCAGTAGTCCACAGGTCCGACACACCGGGGAGCTGTTTTTT.

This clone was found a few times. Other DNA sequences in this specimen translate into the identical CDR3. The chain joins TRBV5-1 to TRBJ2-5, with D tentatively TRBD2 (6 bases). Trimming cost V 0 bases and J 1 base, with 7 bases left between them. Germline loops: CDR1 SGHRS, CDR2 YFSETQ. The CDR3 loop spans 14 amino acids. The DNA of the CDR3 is TGCGCCAGCAGCTTGGGTAGCGGCCAAGAGACCCAGTACTTC. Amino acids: CASSLGSGQETQYF.

The CDR3 DNA follows: TGTGCCATCAGTGAGTCCCTTACTAGCGGCTCCTACGAGCAGTACTTC. Translated: CAISESLTSGSYEQYF. The chain has TRBV10-3 and TRBJ2-7, with 8 bases fitting TRBD2. This CDR3 has 16 amino acids. V gave up 0 bases and J gave up 0 bases; unmatched junction bases: 4. Germline CDR1 ENHRY, CDR2 SYGVKD.

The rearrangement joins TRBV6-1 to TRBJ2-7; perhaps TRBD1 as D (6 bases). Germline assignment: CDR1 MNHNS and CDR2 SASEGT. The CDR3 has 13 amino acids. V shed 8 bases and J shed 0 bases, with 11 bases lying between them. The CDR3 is CASLQGSSYEQYF. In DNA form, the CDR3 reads TGTGCCAGCCTACAGGGTAGCTCCTACGAGCAGTACTTC.

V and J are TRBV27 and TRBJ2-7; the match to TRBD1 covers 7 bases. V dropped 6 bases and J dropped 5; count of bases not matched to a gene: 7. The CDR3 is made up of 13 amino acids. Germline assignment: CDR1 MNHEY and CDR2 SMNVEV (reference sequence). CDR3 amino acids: CASRKTGTHEQYF. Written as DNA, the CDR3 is TGTGCCAGCAGAAAGACAGGGACCCACGAGCAGTACTTC.

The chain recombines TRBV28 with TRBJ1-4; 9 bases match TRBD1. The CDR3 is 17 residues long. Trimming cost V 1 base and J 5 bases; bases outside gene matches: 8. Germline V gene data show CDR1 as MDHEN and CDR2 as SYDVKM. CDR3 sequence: CASSLSHFDRGNEKLFF. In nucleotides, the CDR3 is TGTGCCAGCAGTTTATCACACTTCGACAGGGGGAATGAAAAACTGTTTTTT. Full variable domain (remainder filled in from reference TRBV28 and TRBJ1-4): DVKVTQSSRYLVKRTGEKVFLECVQDMDHENMFWYRQDPGLGLRLIYFSYDVKMKEKGDIPEGYSVSREKKERFSLILESASTNQTSMYLCASSLSHFDRGNEKLFFGSGTQLSVL.

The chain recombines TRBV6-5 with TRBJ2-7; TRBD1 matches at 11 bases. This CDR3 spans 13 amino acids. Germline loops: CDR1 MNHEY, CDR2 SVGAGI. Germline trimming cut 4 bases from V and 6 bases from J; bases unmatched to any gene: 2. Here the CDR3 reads CASSFGTGGEQYF. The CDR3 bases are TGTGCCAGCAGTTTTGGGACAGGGGGCGAGCAGTACTTC.

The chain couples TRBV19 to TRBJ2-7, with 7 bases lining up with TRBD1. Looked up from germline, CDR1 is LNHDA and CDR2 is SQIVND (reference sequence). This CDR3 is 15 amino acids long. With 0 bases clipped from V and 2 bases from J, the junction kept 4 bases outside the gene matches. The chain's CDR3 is CASSIDQQGPYEQYF. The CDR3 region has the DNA TGTGCCAGTAGTATAGATCAACAGGGGCCCTACGAGCAGTACTTC.

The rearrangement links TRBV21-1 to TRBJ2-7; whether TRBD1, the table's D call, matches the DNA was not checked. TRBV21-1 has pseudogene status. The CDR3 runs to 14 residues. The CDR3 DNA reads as TGTGCCAGCAGCAAAGCGGGAGCAGGGGGCGAGCAGTACTTC. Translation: CASSKAGAGGEQYF.

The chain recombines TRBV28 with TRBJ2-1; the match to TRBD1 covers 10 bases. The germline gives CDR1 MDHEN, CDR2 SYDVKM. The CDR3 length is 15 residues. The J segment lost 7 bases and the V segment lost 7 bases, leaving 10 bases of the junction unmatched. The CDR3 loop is CASKTGTGVWNEQFF. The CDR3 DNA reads TGTGCCAGCAAAACCGGGACAGGGGTGTGGAATGAGCAGTTCTTC.

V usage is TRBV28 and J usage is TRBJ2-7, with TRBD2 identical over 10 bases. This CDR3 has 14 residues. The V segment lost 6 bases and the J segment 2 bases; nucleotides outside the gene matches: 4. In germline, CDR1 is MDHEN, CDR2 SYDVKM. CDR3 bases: TGTGCCAGCAGCGGGACTAGCGCTACCTACGAGCAGTACTTC. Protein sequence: CASSGTSATYEQYF.

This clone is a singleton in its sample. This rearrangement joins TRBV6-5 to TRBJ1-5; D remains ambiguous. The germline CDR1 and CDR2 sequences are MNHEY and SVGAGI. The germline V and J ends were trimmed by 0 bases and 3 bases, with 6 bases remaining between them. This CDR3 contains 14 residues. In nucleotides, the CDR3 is TGTGCCAGCAGTTACTCGGAGGACAATCAGCCCCAGCATTTT. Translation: CASSYSEDNQPQHF.